Below, 22 T cell receptor beta chains from the same sample are listed, as sequenced in a study of cytomegalovirus exposure and HLA in healthy donors. Amplification used 60 Vbeta primers and 13 Jbeta primers. The data were produced by immunoSEQ multiplex PCR, yet TCRdb's version contains in-frame clones alone and is incomplete. The sample includes about 81,000 clones, over 70% of them seen just once. Input material: PBMCs. The receptors were gathered from a man aged 50-60 years in good health and CMV-seropositive.

The CDR3 DNA is TGTGCCAGCAACCCTAGCGGTCCGGAGACCCAGTACTTC. Its protein product is CASNPSGPETQYF. This sequence joins TRBV9 and TRBJ2-5, with 7 nucleotides matching TRBD2. J lost 5 bases, V lost 6 bases, and 7 bases had no gene match. The length of the CDR3 is 13 residues. The germline gives CDR1 SGDLS, CDR2 YYNGEE.

The V call is TRBV29-1, the J call TRBJ2-3; 10 bases are shared with TRBD2. V lost 5 bases and J lost 2; bases outside the gene matches: 10. The CDR3 extends over 16 amino acids. CDR1 and CDR2 (germline): SQVTM, ANQGSEA. CDR3 residues: CSVSTTLAGFTDTQYF. The CDR3 DNA reads as TGCAGCGTTTCAACGACACTAGCGGGATTCACAGATACGCAGTATTTT.

V usage is TRBV6-6 and J usage is TRBJ2-7, with TRBD2 matching over 11 bases. Germline V gene data show CDR1 as MNHNY and CDR2 as SVGAGI (reference sequence). The J segment lost 4 bases and the V segment lost 0 bases, leaving 2 bases of the junction unmatched. The CDR3 loop spans 15 amino acids. The DNA for the CDR3 is TGTGCCAGCAGTTACTCAGCTAGCGGGGGGTACGAGCAGTACTTC. This encodes CASSYSASGGYEQYF.

This chain links TRBV4-1 with TRBJ2-7; 9 bases agree with TRBD2. The CDR3 is 18 residues long. Germline CDR1 reads MGHRA; CDR2 reads YSYEKL. Trimming cost V 0 bases and J 0 bases; bases outside gene matches: 9. CDR3: CASSQDIPSGASSYEQYF. Written as DNA, the CDR3 is TGCGCCAGCAGCCAAGATATTCCTAGCGGGGCAAGCTCCTACGAGCAGTACTTC.

In DNA form, the CDR3 reads TGTGCCAGCAGACTAAGCGGGCCCTACAATGAGCAGTTCTTC. Protein product: CASRLSGPYNEQFF. The J gene is TRBJ2-1, the V gene TRBV7-3; TRBD2 might be the D (6 bases). In germline, CDR1 is SGHTA, CDR2 FQGTGA. The CDR3 covers 14 residues. Trimming took 6 bases from V and 2 from J, leaving 11 bases between them.

This clone was observed a single time. CDR3: CAWSDGRGTGELFF. CDR3 DNA sequence: TGTGCCTGGAGTGACGGTAGAGGAACCGGGGAGCTGTTTTTT. This chain links TRBV30 with TRBJ2-2; D unclear. This CDR3 contains 14 residues. Trimming stripped 1 base from V and 5 bases from J, with 11 bases between. Germline V gene lookup returns CDR1 GTSNPN and CDR2 SVGIG (reference sequence).

This clone showed up just a few times. V gene TRBV7-9 combines with J gene TRBJ2-7; 7 bases line up with TRBD1. The CDR3 consists of 13 residues. J lost 7 bases, V lost 11 bases, and 14 bases had no gene match. CDR1 is SEHNR, CDR2 FQNEAQ, per germline (reference sequence). CDR3 amino acids: CAVTGTVLGEQYF. CDR3 in DNA: TGTGCCGTAACCGGGACAGTACTGGGGGAGCAGTACTTC.

This chain connects TRBV5-1 to TRBJ1-6; D might be TRBD1 (5 bases). The V end lost 1 base, the J end lost 7 bases, and 12 bases lay between the germline ends. The CDR3 is 15 amino acids. Germline CDR1 SGHRS, CDR2 YFSETQ. DNA for the CDR3: TGCGCCAGCAGCTTGACGGGAGGGGACAATTCACCCCTCCACTTT. It encodes CASSLTGGDNSPLHF.

This clone has more than one count but fewer than ten. This sequence joins TRBV4-1 and TRBJ2-7; 9 bases match TRBD1. This CDR3 is 18 amino acids long. CDR1 MGHRA and CDR2 YSYEKL come from the germline V gene. Losses at the gene ends were 0 bases for V and 3 bases for J; bases not matched to a gene: 12. CDR3 loop: CASSQDGWGGQGLYEQYF. The CDR3 bases are TGCGCCAGCAGCCAAGACGGATGGGGAGGACAGGGGCTCTACGAGCAGTACTTC.

V usage is TRBV5-1 and J usage is TRBJ2-5; 8 nucleotides agree with TRBD1. The CDR3 runs to 14 residues. Germline CDR1 reads SGHRS; CDR2 reads YFSETQ. J gave up 7 bases and V 4 bases, and 9 bases lay outside the gene matches. The CDR3 here is CASSGDRLIRTQYF. The CDR3 region has the DNA TGCGCCAGCAGCGGGGACAGGCTTATTCGGACCCAGTACTTC.

V usage is TRBV2 and J usage is TRBJ1-1; D is unresolved. V lost 8 bases and J 5 bases, leaving 9 bases between the germline ends. The CDR3 sequence is 11 residues long. Germline V gives CDR1 SNHLY, CDR2 FYNNEI. In DNA form, the CDR3 reads TGTGCCAGCCTTGGAGGGACTGAAGCTTTCTTT. It encodes CASLGGTEAFF.

V and J are TRBV16 and TRBJ2-7; perhaps TRBD1 as D (6 bases). This CDR3 is built from 14 residues. Trimming pared 3 bases from V and 2 bases from J, leaving 11 bases between. Germline V lookup: CDR1 KGHSY, CDR2 FQNENV. The chain's CDR3 is CASSHFGTPYEQYF. The CDR3 nucleotides read TGTGCCAGCAGCCATTTCGGGACACCCTACGAGCAGTACTTC.

The rearrangement joins TRBV11-3 to TRBJ2-5; 8 nucleotides match TRBD2. CDR3 length equals 13 residues. Germline trimming cut 5 bases from V and 5 bases from J; bases unmatched to any gene: 4. Germline V gene sequence: CDR1 SGHNT, CDR2 YENEEA. CDR3 amino acids: CASSPPGGETQYF. The CDR3 coding sequence is TGTGCCAGCAGCCCTCCGGGGGGGGAGACCCAGTACTTC. The full variable domain, in which reference TRBV11-3 and TRBJ2-5 provide the parts outside the CDR3, is EAGVVQSPRYKIIEKKQPVAFWCNPISGHNTLYWYLQNLGQGPELLIRYENEEAVDDSQLPKDRFSAERLKGVDSTLKIQPAELGDSAVYLCASSPPGGETQYFGPGTRLLVL.

On this clone itself: Compared with germline, one end of the junction differs, possibly owing to a read error. The chain combines TRBV18 with TRBJ1-2; 10 bases are shared with TRBD1. Germline CDR1 reads KGHSH; CDR2 reads LQKENI. CDR3 size: 15 residues. The CDR3 DNA reads TGTGCCAGCCCACCAGGGACAGGGGACCTCTATGGCTACACCTTC. Protein: CASPPGTGDLYGYTF.

This clone was observed a single time. The chain links TRBV10-1 to TRBJ2-2, with TRBD2 as a possible D gene (6 bases). The germline V gene has CDR1 WNHNN and CDR2 SYGVQD (reference sequence). Trimming removed 9 bases from V and 2 bases from J, with 16 bases in between. The CDR3 is 15 amino acids. CDR3 protein: CARKLLAPNTGELFF. The CDR3 nucleotides read TGCGCCAGAAAATTACTAGCCCCAAACACCGGGGAGCTGTTTTTT.

J is TRBJ2-3 and V is TRBV11-3; TRBD2 matches 10 bases. Germline CDR1 and CDR2: SGHNT and YENEEA. There are 16 residues in the CDR3. Trimming cost V 4 bases and J 1 base; bases outside gene matches: 5. The CDR3 is CASSYTGTSGTDTQYF. CDR3 nucleotide sequence: TGTGCCAGCAGCTATACCGGGACTAGCGGCACAGATACGCAGTATTTT.

The gene calls are TRBV12-5 and TRBJ2-5, with 8 bases aligning to TRBD1. The CDR3 runs to 17 residues. Per the germline V gene, CDR1 is LGHNT and CDR2 is FRNRAP. Trimming cost V 4 bases and J 5 bases; bases outside gene matches: 15. The CDR3 loop reads CASGSGTGWTGMETQYF. The CDR3 DNA reads as TGTGCTAGTGGTTCTGGTACTGGCTGGACAGGGATGGAGACCCAGTACTTC.

The chain combines TRBV27 with TRBJ2-2; 10 nucleotides agree with TRBD1. Trimming took 4 bases from V and 7 from J; bases not matched to a gene: 9. The CDR3 contains 16 residues. Germline CDR1 is MNHEY and CDR2 is SMNVEV (reference sequence). The CDR3 loop reads CASSSSLGTGVGELFF. The CDR3, as DNA: TGTGCCAGCAGTTCCTCCCTCGGGACAGGGGTCGGGGAGCTGTTTTTT.

Turning to this clone: Different DNA sequences within this sample yield the same CDR3. The chain joins TRBV7-9 to TRBJ2-1; D gene uncertain. This CDR3 spans 12 amino acids. V was trimmed by 1 base and J by 7 bases, leaving 5 bases between them. CDR1 is SEHNR, CDR2 FQNEAQ, per germline (reference sequence). The CDR3 DNA is TGTGCCAGCAGCTTAGACAGTAATGAGCAGTTCTTC. This translates into CASSLDSNEQFF.

The CDR3 sequence: CASSILAGTGGDRWNEQYF. CDR3 coding DNA: TGTGCCAGTAGTATACTAGCCGGGACAGGGGGCGATCGTTGGAACGAGCAGTACTTC. V gene TRBV19 combines with J gene TRBJ2-7; 12 positions match TRBD1. V was clipped by 2 bases and J by 5 bases; unmatched bases: 16. The V gene's germline CDR1 is LNHDA and CDR2 SQIVND (reference sequence). The CDR3 is 19 amino acids.

This clone was detected only a few times. This chain connects TRBV27 to TRBJ2-4, with a possible D match to TRBD2 (6 bases). The germline V gene encodes CDR1 MNHEY and CDR2 SMNVEV (reference sequence). This CDR3 comprises 15 residues. Trimming removed 8 bases from V and 6 bases from J, with 20 bases in between. CDR3 loop: CASRRELGWTNIQYF. The CDR3 DNA reads as TGTGCCAGCCGTCGGGAGCTCGGGTGGACAAACATTCAGTACTTC.

This clone was recorded a few times. The chain has TRBV30 and TRBJ1-5, with 11 bases matching TRBD1. This CDR3 region has 15 residues. J was trimmed by 6 bases and V by 0 bases; bases with no gene match: 4. Germline loops: CDR1 GTSNPN, CDR2 SVGIG (reference sequence). The CDR3 DNA follows: TGTGCCTGGAGTGTCGGACAGGGGGCGAGTCAGCCCCAGCATTTT. Translated, it gives CAWSVGQGASQPQHF.